Listed below are T cell receptor beta chains from one sample, sequenced in a study of cytomegalovirus exposure and HLA in healthy donors. Clones were read by immunoSEQ multiplex PCR, and TCRdb kept only the in-frame ones, dropping some. This sample has roughly 61,000 clones; around 90% occur once, and the top ten carry 1.5%. Sequenced material: PBMCs. The receptors were sampled from a man aged 25 to 45 in good health and CMV-seropositive. The CDR3 runs from the conserved cysteine through the conserved F or W. A D gene is named only where the DNA matches it firmly.

d_call,v_call,cdr3_aa
-,TRBV4-3,CASSQNPGQGETQYF
TRBD1,TRBV18,CASSPQTGQETQYF
TRBD2,TRBV7-2,CASSLGREGEQYF
-,TRBV27,CASKILAKNIQYF
TRBD2,TRBV10-3,CAISDSGTYNEQFF
-,TRBV19,CASSWDSINQPQHF
-,TRBV9,CASSPLMRVNTEAFF
TRBD1,TRBV7-3,CASSLSAGGLGEQYF
-,TRBV6-1,CASSGAGGSGGELFF
-,TRBV27,CASSQYRNQPQHF
-,TRBV6-5,CASSYSLRDQETQYF
-,TRBV5-6,CASSLGFRRETQYF
-,TRBV7-2,CASSLGGQPQHF
-,TRBV28,CASSLEGPEWGYGYTF
-,TRBV29-1,CSVGGQLNEKLFF
-,TRBV28,CASSPRGAGAFADTQYF
-,TRBV7-9,CASSLVDNEQFF
TRBD1,TRBV28,CASSSMGQGDYGYTF
-,TRBV18,CASSPPMGGPPYEQYF
-,TRBV7-8,CASSTILGGGGNEQFF
-,TRBV30,CAWSQGGAETQYF
-,TRBV11-3,CASSLEAGLEGDTQYF
TRBD1,TRBV7-7,CASSLFTGENTEAFF
-,TRBV2,CASNSWGPVEQYF
TRBD1,TRBV7-3,CASEDRATGELFF
-,TRBV2,CASTLRDNTEAFF
-,TRBV21-1,CASSKGGGYEQYF
TRBD1,TRBV23-1,CASSPRGPNSPLHF
TRBD1,TRBV28,CASTSVLTRDRGNTIYF
TRBD1,TRBV5-6,CASSLAGQGGNQPQHF
TRBD1,TRBV6-5,CASIKTGGTGELFF
-,TRBV5-1,CASSLGSQVNEQYF
-,TRBV5-1,CASSPGGNEQFF
TRBD1,TRBV27,CASSLLNRGEQFF
-,TRBV19,CASSNPGPGGEKLFF
TRBD1,TRBV5-1,CASSLSGTARSGNTIYF
TRBD1,TRBV28,CASSPGGPYNSPLHF
TRBD2,TRBV11-1,CASSVLALNTGELFF
-,TRBV10-3,CAISLQGNYGYTF
-,TRBV21-1,CASSKNAGKETQYF
-,TRBV4-3,CASSQGAIPEAFF
TRBD2,TRBV6-6,CASSSSGGTDTQYF